This is a list of T cell receptor beta chains from one sample in a study of neoadjuvant anti-PD-1 for oral cavity cancer. The method was immunoSEQ multiplex PCR; TCRdb's version includes in-frame clones alone and lacks a portion of them. Of 7,200 or so clones in the sample, approximately 80% were seen once. Source: PBMCs, taken before nivolumab (anti-PD-1) treatment. Receptor source: a person between 40 and 85 years old with oral cavity squamous cell carcinoma. Each CDR3 is given with its conserved first and last residue. D genes are given only for firm matches. Only part of the rows carry a size: once, few, many, or a class if the clone is expanded.

V	J	length	D	size	DNA	CDR3
TRBV25-1	TRBJ2-5	15	-	-	TGTGCCAGCAGTAACGGACAGACGAGCCAAGAGACCCAGTACTTC	CASSNGQTSQETQYF
TRBV11-2	TRBJ2-2	13	-	-	TGTGCCAGCAGTTTTTACGGCACCGGGGAGCTGTTTTTT	CASSFYGTGELFF
TRBV6-4	TRBJ2-1	16	TRBD2	-	TGTGCCAGCAGCCCACTAGCGGGAGGCTCCTACAATGAGCAGTTCTTC	CASSPLAGGSYNEQFF
TRBV5-5	TRBJ2-1	13	-	-	TGTGCCAGCAGCTTGGAGGTTCTCAATGAGCAGTTCTTC	CASSLEVLNEQFF
TRBV19	TRBJ2-3	16	TRBD2	once	TGTGCCAGTCCTCCAGGAGCGGGGGACCCCCTAGATACGCAGTATTTT	CASPPGAGDPLDTQYF
TRBV5-6	TRBJ2-1	17	TRBD2	-	TGTGCCAGCAGCTTGACCACACGGACTAGTGTGTACAATGAGCAGTTCTTC	CASSLTTRTSVYNEQFF
TRBV30	TRBJ1-1	13	TRBD1	few	TGTGCCTGGAGCGGTACAGGGGCGGCTGAAGCTTTCTTT	CAWSGTGAAEAFF
TRBV5-6	TRBJ2-3	13	-	-	TGTGCCAGCAGCTTAACTAGCACAGATACGCAGTATTTT	CASSLTSTDTQYF
TRBV7-2	TRBJ2-7	15	-	-	TGTGCCAGCAGCTTAGCGGGCCTAGCCGCCTACGAGCAGTACTTC	CASSLAGLAAYEQYF
TRBV4-3	TRBJ2-5	17	TRBD2	-	TGCGCCAGCAGCCAAGAATCCACCGGGGGGGCGGTAAAGACCCAGTACTTC	CASSQESTGGAVKTQYF
TRBV28	TRBJ2-7	14	TRBD2	-	TGTGCCAGCAGTTTCCCCGGACTAGCGTACGAGCAGTACTTC	CASSFPGLAYEQYF
TRBV10-3	TRBJ2-7	13	-	once	TGTGCCATCAGTGACGGTAGCTCCTACGAGCAGTACTTC	CAISDGSSYEQYF
TRBV7-2	TRBJ1-5	16	-	few	TGTGCCAGCAGCTTAGCAGTAGGGGGAGGCAATCAGCCCCAGCATTTT	CASSLAVGGGNQPQHF
TRBV10-3	TRBJ1-6	15	-	-	TGTGCCATCAGTGAGTCGAGCTCCTATAATTCACCCCTCCACTTT	CAISESSSYNSPLHF